The 8 T cell receptor beta chains reported below all come from one sample, sequenced in a study of cytomegalovirus exposure and HLA in healthy donors. In the PCR, 60 Vbeta and 13 Jbeta primers were used. The data were produced by immunoSEQ multiplex PCR, yet TCRdb's version contains in-frame clones alone and is incomplete. The sample has just under 95,000 clones, 65% to 85% seen once. The sample consisted of PBMCs. The receptor source for this set is a girl aged 2-15 years in good health and CMV-seropositive.

V gene TRBV25-1 combines with J gene TRBJ1-4, with D unclear. The length of the CDR3 is 12 residues. Trimming cost V 6 bases and J 10 bases, with 12 bases left between them. Germline V lookup: CDR1 MGHDK, CDR2 SYGVNS. This CDR3 reads CASSRNAGKLFF. CDR3 nucleotides: TGTGCCAGCAGCCGGAACGCGGGAAAACTGTTTTTT.

The chain employs TRBV10-1 and TRBJ2-1; possible D gene TRBD2, 6 bases. Germline V gene data show CDR1 as WNHNN and CDR2 as SYGVQD (reference sequence). V lost 4 bases, J lost 7 bases, and 14 bases lay in between. CDR3 length equals 14 residues. CDR3: CASSAGSRTNEQFF. The CDR3 coding sequence is TGCGCCAGCAGTGCCGGGAGCCGGACGAATGAGCAGTTCTTC.

This clone is a singleton in its sample. V and J are TRBV4-3 and TRBJ2-5; 9 bases are a match to TRBD1. V shed 1 base, J shed 4 bases, and the junction held 7 bases outside the gene matches. In germline, CDR1 is LGHNA, CDR2 YSLEER. CDR3 length: 16 amino acids. The CDR3 DNA follows: TGCGCCAGCAGCCAAGGTTACAGGGGGCTTGTAGAGACCCAGTACTTC. Protein product: CASSQGYRGLVETQYF.

V is TRBV9 and J is TRBJ2-7; TRBD1 matches at 7 bases. Trimming cost V 4 bases and J 0 bases; bases outside gene matches: 4. The CDR3 runs to 14 residues. Per germline, CDR1 SGDLS and CDR2 YYNGEE. The CDR3 DNA is TGTGCCAGCAGCACGGGACAGTTCTCCTACGAGCAGTACTTC. Encoded protein: CASSTGQFSYEQYF. The full variable domain, in which reference TRBV9 and TRBJ2-7 provide the parts outside the CDR3, is DSGVTQTPKHLITATGQRVTLRCSPRSGDLSVYWYQQSLDQGLQFLIQYYNGEERAKGNILERFSAQQFPDLHSELNLSSLELGDSALYFCASSTGQFSYEQYFGPGTRLTVT.

The rearrangement links TRBV6-5 to TRBJ1-4; 9 bases line up with TRBD1. Looked up from germline, CDR1 is MNHEY and CDR2 is SVGAGI. CDR3 length: 16 residues. J was trimmed by 8 bases and V by 2 bases; bases with no gene match: 9. The CDR3: CASSYQKDRGGEKLFF. CDR3 coding DNA: TGTGCCAGCAGTTACCAAAAGGACAGGGGAGGGGAAAAACTGTTTTTT.

The chain is built from TRBV28 and TRBJ2-7; no clear D gene. The CDR3 runs to 13 residues. CDR1 and CDR2 from the germline V gene are MDHEN and SYDVKM. The V and J ends lost 3 bases and 3 bases respectively, with 9 bases between them. DNA for the CDR3: TGTGCCAGCAGTTTCAACAGAAACTACGAGCAGTACTTC. Its protein product is CASSFNRNYEQYF.

The chain carries TRBV27 and TRBJ1-1, with a weak D call TRBD1 (5 bases). Trimming took off 6 bases at V and 7 bases at J, with 15 bases between the two ends. The CDR3 length is 13 residues. The V gene's germline CDR1 is MNHEY and CDR2 SMNVEV (reference sequence). CDR3 sequence (DNA): TGTGCCAGCAGCCTCGGGGGGAACTTTGAAGCTTTCTTT. Residues: CASSLGGNFEAFF.

V is TRBV5-1 and J is TRBJ2-7; 9 bases are a match to TRBD1. CDR3 length: 14 amino acids. V lost 3 bases, J lost 5 bases, and 6 bases stayed unmatched. Germline CDR1 SGHRS, CDR2 YFSETQ. The chain's CDR3 is CASSSGTGYHEQYF. CDR3 sequence (DNA): TGCGCCAGCAGCTCCGGGACAGGGTACCACGAGCAGTACTTC.